One sample yielded the 9 T cell receptor beta chains listed below, sequenced in a study of radiotherapy plus CTLA-4 blockade in lung cancer. The assay was immunoSEQ multiplex PCR, and TCRdb's table has in-frame clones only and misses some. The sample lists approximately 44,000 clones; around 77% were seen once. The material was peripheral blood, obtained from a patient treated with radiotherapy plus ipilimumab. The receptor source for this set is a human donor with non-small cell lung cancer who had stable disease on radiotherapy plus ipilimumab.

The chain joins TRBV5-6 to TRBJ2-2, with 8 bases lining up with TRBD1. Trimming removed 1 base from V and 8 bases from J; junction bases left unmatched: 4. CDR3 length: 14 residues. Per the germline V gene, CDR1 is SGHDT and CDR2 is YYEEEE. The CDR3 region has the DNA TGTGCCAGCAGCTTGCCAGGGGGCTATGGGGAGCTGTTTTTT. Translation gives CASSLPGGYGELFF. The complete variable domain, with remaining parts taken from reference TRBV5-6 and TRBJ2-2, reads DAGVTQSPTHLIKTRGQQVTLRCSPKSGHDTVSWYQQALGQGPQFIFQYYEEEERQRGNFPDRFSGHQFPNYSSELNVNALLLGDSALYLCASSLPGGYGELFFGEGSRLTVL.

This CDR3 is CASSESGLGGYTF. The CDR3 region has the DNA TGTGCCAGCAGTGAGTCCGGGTTGGGAGGCTACACCTTC. The chain is built from TRBV2 and TRBJ1-2; no reliable D call. The germline CDR1 and CDR2 sequences are SNHLY and FYNNEI. V was shortened by 3 bases and J by 8 bases, with 13 bases between the two germline ends. The length of the CDR3 is 13 residues.

The table lists this clone with a few counts. The CDR3 DNA is TGTGCCACCGCGGGCGGCACAGATACGCAGTATTTT. Its translation: CATAGGTDTQYF. This chain connects TRBV5-8 to TRBJ2-3, with D possibly TRBD2 on 5 matching bases. Germline V gene lookup returns CDR1 SGHTS and CDR2 YDEGEE. There are 12 residues in the CDR3. V was pared by 9 bases and J by 1 base, with 9 bases between.

This clone was picked up one time. The rearrangement uses TRBV5-1 and TRBJ2-3; 9 positions match TRBD2. From germline, CDR1 is SGHRS and CDR2 YFSETQ. After removal of 3 bases from V and 1 base from J, the junction contained 3 bases not matched to a gene. The CDR3 loop spans 15 amino acids. CDR3 protein: CASSSRTSGTDTQYF. CDR3 coding DNA: TGCGCCAGCAGCTCCAGGACTAGCGGCACAGATACGCAGTATTTT.

This chain joins TRBV5-1 and TRBJ2-3, with D possibly matching TRBD2 (6 bases). Germline assignment: CDR1 SGHRS and CDR2 YFSETQ. This CDR3 is 12 amino acids long. The V gene lost 3 bases and the J gene lost 9 bases, with 11 bases spanning the gap. The CDR3 DNA reads TGCGCCAGCAGCTCGTCGACTAGGACGCAGTATTTT. It specifies CASSSSTRTQYF.

The chain employs TRBV5-5 and TRBJ2-3; TRBD2 matches 8 bases. V lost 4 bases and J lost 2; bases outside the gene matches: 9. The CDR3 runs 16 residues. CDR1 SGHKS and CDR2 YYEKEE come from the germline V gene (reference sequence). The DNA for the CDR3 is TGTGCCAGCAGCCGCCCAGCGGGGGCCGACACAGATACGCAGTATTTT. Its translation: CASSRPAGADTDTQYF.

The chain is built from TRBV27 and TRBJ1-2; TRBD1 might be the D (5 bases). Germline CDR1 is MNHEY and CDR2 is SMNVEV (reference sequence). The CDR3 totals 15 residues. Trimming removed 5 bases from V and 4 bases from J, with 17 bases in between. CDR3 coding DNA: TGTGCCAGCAGTCCCGCGGGACGGACGGTCTATGGCTACACCTTC. Translated: CASSPAGRTVYGYTF.

The rearrangement links TRBV27 to TRBJ2-5; D gene unclear. Germline V gene sequence: CDR1 MNHEY, CDR2 SMNVEV (reference sequence). V lost 10 bases, J lost 0 bases, and 18 bases lay in between. This CDR3 spans 15 amino acids. CDR3 amino acids: CATSVGGKYQETQYF. Written as DNA, the CDR3 is TGTGCCACCAGCGTAGGCGGAAAATACCAAGAGACCCAGTACTTC.

The CDR3 sequence: CASSVGPRGTDTEAFF. The CDR3 DNA reads as TGTGCCAGCAGCGTAGGGCCAAGGGGTACGGACACTGAAGCTTTCTTT. The chain is built from TRBV9 and TRBJ1-1, with a possible D match to TRBD1 (5 bases). V was pared by 0 bases and J by 3 bases, with 15 bases between. Germline V gene sequence: CDR1 SGDLS, CDR2 YYNGEE. This CDR3 has 16 residues.